This T cell receptor (beta chain) comes out of a study of T-cell reconstitution after alpha-beta-depleted transplantation in children (dated by TCRdb to about 2016). Regarding the research as a whole: Using TCR repertoire profiling, the study quantitatively followed how T-cell immune reconstitution unfolded in children after TCRalphabeta/CD19-depleted allogeneic hematopoietic cell transplantation.

Here is what the overall study found, with its caveats: In some patients, the high TCRbeta diversity seen at day 60 was put down to recipient T cells and intrathymic progenitors that had survived conditioning. About two months after transplant, the apparently early recovery of alphabetaT-cell counts reportedly depended on just several hundred clones that had expanded rapidly and came from non-depleted graft cells. Over subsequent months, a decline in hyperexpanded clone frequencies was noted, and after one year, T-cell counts and TCRbeta diversity were mostly ascribed to newly produced T cells.

The meaning of the sample's treatment or condition label: allogeneic hematopoietic cell transplantation with graft depleted of TCRalphabeta T cells and CD19 B cells. TCRalphabeta/CD19-depleted allogeneic hematopoietic cell grafts were given to the transplant recipients, all of whom were children. With regard to this clonotype: Its antigen is unknown. No much larger clone exists at a distance of one base, and base qualities are not known.

V loses 3 bases of germline sequence and J loses 3 bases, and the interval between the two ends is 11 bases. Including the terminal cysteine and phenylalanine, the CDR3 comprises 15 residues. Only CDR3 DNA is held: 45 bases, read in frame from base 1. As encoded in the germline V gene, CDR1 is SGHVS while CDR2 is FQNEAQ. The library was generated by PCR. Instrument on record: Illumina HiSeq 2500. Molecular barcoding was employed in the preparation of TCR libraries, with unique molecular identifiers being used to normalize TCRbeta repertoire quantification. In TCRdb, the public reads were trimmed at Q25 with fastp and aligned with MiXCR, with productive beta chains retained. All rows with the same CDR3 protein become a single entry with the most common DNA and genes. This sample is represented by 700,000 to 950,000 distinct CDR3 sequences; 15% to 20% of them were singletons. The ten largest clones represent approximately 4.5% of the sample.

Sequencing was performed on PBMCs, mostly from graft donor cells, taken 360 days after TCRalphabeta/CD19-depleted stem cell transplant. Recombination linked TRBV7-8 to TRBJ2-2; the D gene is perhaps TRBD1, from 6 matching bases. This receptor was taken from a male patient between 5 and 17 years old who had a stem cell transplant for acute lymphoblastic leukemia, so the T cells may come from the graft donor. The CDR3 reads as follows: CASSFKGVDTGELFF. The nucleotides are TGTGCCAGCAGCTTTAAGGGGGTGGACACCGGGGAGCTGTTTTTT.